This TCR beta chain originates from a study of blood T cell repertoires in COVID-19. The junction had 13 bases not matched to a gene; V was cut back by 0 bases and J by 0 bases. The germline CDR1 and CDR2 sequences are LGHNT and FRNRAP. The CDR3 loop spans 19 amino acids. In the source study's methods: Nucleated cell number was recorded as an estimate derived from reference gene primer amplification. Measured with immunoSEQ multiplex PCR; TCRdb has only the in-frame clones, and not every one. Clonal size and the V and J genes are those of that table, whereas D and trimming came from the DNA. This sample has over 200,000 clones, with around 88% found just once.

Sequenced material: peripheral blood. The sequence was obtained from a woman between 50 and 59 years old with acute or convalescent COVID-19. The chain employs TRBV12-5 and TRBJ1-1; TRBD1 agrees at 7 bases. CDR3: CASGLVLGAKGAMNTEAFF. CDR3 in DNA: TGTGCTAGTGGTTTGGTTCTTGGAGCGAAGGGGGCGATGAACACTGAAGCTTTCTTT. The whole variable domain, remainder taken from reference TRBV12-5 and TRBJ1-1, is DARVTQTPRHKVTEMGQEVTMRCQPILGHNTVFWYRQTMMQGLELLAYFRNRAPLDDSGMPKDRFSAEMPDATLATLKIQPSEPRDSAVYFCASGLVLGAKGAMNTEAFFGQGTRLTVV.